This TCR beta chain was recorded in a study of beta chain features in type 1 diabetes. Overall study results and limits: Junctions at VDJ sites from type 1 diabetes patients had fewer insertions and more deletions. Patients' naive, central memory and Treg TCRB repertoires seemed closer to one another than those of healthy donors.

cDNA synthesis used the whole RNA isolate, giving expressed TCRB sequences. Approximately 4 million reads was the average for naive, central memory and regulatory T cell samples. Produced via immunoSEQ multiplex PCR; TCRdb's table is partial and in-frame only. The sample records fewer than 350,000 clones, around 20% being singletons. Remarks on this clone: What it recognizes is unknown.

With 3 bases removed from V and 4 bases from J, the gap between germline ends came to 17 bases. This CDR3 is 16 amino acids long. Germline CDR1 is KGHSH and CDR2 is LQKENI. The sequenced sample was naive CD4+ T cells from blood. The chain uses TRBV18 and TRBJ2-3; D unclear. The receptor comes from a woman aged 18 to 35 in good health. The CDR3 sequence: CASSPTRPSLADTQYF. In DNA form, the CDR3 reads TGTGCCAGCTCACCTACCAGGCCATCTCTGGCAGATACGCAGTATTTT.